This T cell receptor beta chain is drawn from a study of a mutant IDH1 vaccine in newly diagnosed glioma. For the study at large: Across weeks 1, 3, 5, 7, 11, 15, 19 and 23, patients received a vaccination each time, eight in all. Initiation of the vaccine course occurred 4-6 weeks after radiotherapy alone, or alongside temozolomide cycles. Every participant had undergone radiotherapy, temozolomide, or both before, and most underwent both.

V was cut by 0 bases and J by 5 bases, with 6 bases left in between. The germline CDR1 and CDR2 sequences are SGHTA and FQGNSA. The CDR3 has 13 amino acids. A note on this clone: Its antigen is not identified.

The study, taken as a whole, reports: In 85% to 95% of patients, immune responses induced by the vaccine occurred.

The table came from immunoSEQ multiplex PCR; TCRdb's copy has only in-frame clones and leaves some out. The sample yields about 77,000 clones, 85% to 90% seen once. Time point: week 23, last vaccination. One vaccine dose held 300 ug of mutant IDH1 20-mer peptide and came with topical imiquimod. The sequence was obtained from a woman in her fifties or sixties with glioma. Sequenced material: PBMCs, taken from a glioma patient whose treatment included an IDH1 peptide vaccine. The chain is built from TRBV7-2 and TRBJ2-3; no clear D. The CDR3 protein is CASSLAYGDTQYF. CDR3 bases: TGTGCCAGCAGCTTAGCGTATGGAGATACGCAGTATTTT.